Here is one TCR beta chain with its context. Antigen specificity is unknown. This specimen belongs to a study of OX40 agonist ivuxolimab in advanced cancers. Study-level background: Each patient was given ivuxolimab into a vein every 2 weeks, at 0.01 to 10 mg/kg. Aged about 23 to 90 with a mean of roughly 65 years, they were about 80% male. General study findings and limits: Relative to CD4+ cells, CD8+ T cells on average had more expanded clones.

Prior autoimmune disease or systemic immunosuppression barred patients. Deletions cut 0 bases from V and 5 bases from J, with 8 bases between. Germline V gene lookup returns CDR1 MRHNA and CDR2 SNTAGT. The CDR3 runs to 14 residues. The table came from immunoSEQ multiplex PCR; TCRdb's copy has only in-frame clones and leaves some out. This table holds roughly 16,000 clones, about three quarters found once. The clonotype originates from an adult with an advanced solid tumor such as melanoma, head and neck, liver or kidney cancer. The specimen was CD4+ or CD8+ T cells sorted from blood, collected in a trial of the OX40 agonist ivuxolimab. The chain recombines TRBV6-4 with TRBJ1-5, with D unresolved. CDR3 in amino acids: CASSDSSDHQPQHF. The CDR3 DNA follows: TGTGCCAGCAGTGACTCCTCGGATCATCAGCCCCAGCATTTT.